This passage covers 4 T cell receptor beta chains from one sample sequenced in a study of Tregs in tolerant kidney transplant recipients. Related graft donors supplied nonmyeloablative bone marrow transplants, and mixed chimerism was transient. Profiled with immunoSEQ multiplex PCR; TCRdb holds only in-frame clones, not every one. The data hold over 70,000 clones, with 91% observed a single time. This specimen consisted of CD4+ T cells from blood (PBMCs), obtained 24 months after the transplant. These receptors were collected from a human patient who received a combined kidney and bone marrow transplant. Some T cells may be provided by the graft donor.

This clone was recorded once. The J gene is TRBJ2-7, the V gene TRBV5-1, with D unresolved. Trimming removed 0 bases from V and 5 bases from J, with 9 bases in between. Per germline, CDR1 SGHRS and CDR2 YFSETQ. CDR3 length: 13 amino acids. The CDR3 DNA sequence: TGCGCCAGCAGCTTGGCCGAGGTTGACGAGCAGTACTTC. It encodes CASSLAEVDEQYF.

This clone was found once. The CDR3 loop reads CASSFLLAGEQYF. DNA for the CDR3: TGTGCCAGCAGCTTCCTACTAGCTGGGGAGCAGTACTTC. V usage is TRBV5-4 and J usage is TRBJ2-7; weak D call: TRBD2 (6 bases). The germline gives CDR1 SGHNT, CDR2 YYREEE (reference sequence). There are 13 residues in the CDR3. With 2 bases removed from V and 7 bases from J, the gap between germline ends came to 13 bases.

The CDR3 DNA is TGTGCCATCAGTGGTCCAGCGACCTCCTACAATGAGCAGTTCTTC. Its translation is CAISGPATSYNEQFF. This chain connects TRBV10-3 to TRBJ2-1; D not certain. The CDR3 spans 15 residues. The V end was cut by 4 bases, the J end by 0 bases, with 10 bases between. CDR1 is ENHRY, CDR2 SYGVKD, per germline.

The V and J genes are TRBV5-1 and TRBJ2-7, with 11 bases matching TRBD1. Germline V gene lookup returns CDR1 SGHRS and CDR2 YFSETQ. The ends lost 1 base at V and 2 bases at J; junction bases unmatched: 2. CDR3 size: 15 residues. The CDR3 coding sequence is TGCGCCAGCAGCTTGTGGGGACAGGGGGCCTACGAGCAGTACTTC. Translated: CASSLWGQGAYEQYF.